One and the same sample provided the 13 T cell receptor beta chains below, sequenced in a study of response to subunit inactivated influenza vaccine. In TCRdb, the RT-PCR reads were re-called with MiXCR into one record per CDR3 protein. The repertoire holds some 550,000 distinct CDR3 sequences, with approximately 22% as singletons. The sample also formed part of further work on T cells expressing NK-cell markers. That publication notes: The cDNA for TCR beta came from 5'RACE template switching with UMIs.

The source material was CD4+ T cells sorted from PBMCs, sampled 12 days after vaccination. Every receptor here comes from a man between 45 and 60 years old who received an inactivated influenza vaccine.

This clonotype turned up a few times. The genes are TRBV6-1 and TRBJ1-4; D possibly corresponds to TRBD1 (5 bases). Per germline, CDR1 MNHNS and CDR2 SASEGT. The CDR3 covers 17 residues. With 1 base removed from V and 8 bases from J, the gap between germline ends came to 20 bases. The CDR3 bases are TGTGCCAGCAGTGAAGTTCGGACCGGGACTTGGGGAGAAAAACTGTTTTTT. Translated, it gives CASSEVRTGTWGEKLFF.

The chain recombines TRBV10-3 with TRBJ1-2, with no clear D. CDR1 is ENHRY, CDR2 SYGVKD, per germline. Trimming left V 4 bases short and J 0 bases short, with 15 bases between. The CDR3 totals 16 residues. In nucleotides, the CDR3 is TGTGCCATCAGTGGGGAGGCGGGAAAGACTAACTATGGCTACACCTTC. Amino acids: CAISGEAGKTNYGYTF.

This clonotype was counted a few times. The V gene is TRBV12-3 or TRBV12-4, the J gene TRBJ2-1; perhaps TRBD2 as D (7 bases). Trimming removed 6 bases at V and 13 bases at J, with 31 bases between. The CDR3 contains 17 residues. CDR3 in amino acids: CASSNSRGQGLGSLQFF. CDR3 DNA sequence: TGTGCCAGCAGCAACTCGCGGGGGCAAGGACTAGGGTCGTTACAGTTCTTC.

This clonotype occurred a few times. This sequence joins TRBV9 and TRBJ2-3, with D hard to call. Per germline, CDR1 SGDLS and CDR2 YYNGEE. This CDR3 is 12 amino acids long. V lost 1 base and J lost 8, with 8 bases in between. CDR3 sequence reads: CASSVFTGTQYF. The CDR3 DNA is TGTGCCAGCAGCGTATTTACCGGTACGCAGTATTTT.

This clonotype appeared a few times. This chain uses TRBV20-1 with TRBJ1-2; no firm D call. This CDR3 has 12 residues. V lost 4 bases to trimming and J lost 3 bases, with 9 bases between them. Germline loops: CDR1 DFQATT, CDR2 SNEGSKA (reference sequence). The CDR3 DNA follows: TGCAGTGCTAAGCGGCACGACTATGGCTACACCTTC. It specifies CSAKRHDYGYTF.

This clonotype was picked up a small number of times. CDR3 in DNA: TGTGCCAGTAGTACACTAGCGGGAGGTTCCGGGGAGCTGTTTTTT. Translated: CASSTLAGGSGELFF. The J gene is TRBJ2-2, the V gene TRBV19; 12 bases fit TRBD2. The CDR3 extends over 15 amino acids. The J segment lost 6 bases and the V segment lost 4 bases, leaving 3 bases of the junction unmatched. Germline-derived CDR1 and CDR2 are LNHDA and SQIVND (reference sequence).

This clonotype came up a few times. In DNA, the CDR3 is TGTGCCAGCAGCCCCGGGACAGCCCAAACAGCTTTCTTT. It encodes CASSPGTAQTAFF. The rearrangement links TRBV7-2 to TRBJ1-1; 7 bases map to TRBD1. Germline V CDR1 and CDR2: SGHTA, FQGNSA. Trimming took 5 bases from V and 10 from J; bases not matched to a gene: 10. CDR3 size: 13 residues.

The chain is built from TRBV20-1 and TRBJ2-2, with D possibly matching TRBD1 (6 bases). The CDR3 has 14 residues. Trimming shortened V by 1 base and J by 4 bases, and 10 bases separated the two germline ends. Looked up from germline, CDR1 is DFQATT and CDR2 is SNEGSKA (reference sequence). CDR3 nucleotide sequence: TGCAGTGCTAGAGTGGGGGCCACCACCGGGGAGCTGTTTTTT. Translation: CSARVGATTGELFF.

The rearrangement links TRBV5-6 to TRBJ2-2; maybe TRBD2 (5 bases). CDR1 is SGHDT, CDR2 YYEEEE, per germline. Trimming took 0 bases from V and 0 from J, leaving 9 bases between them. CDR3 length: 16 amino acids. The CDR3 spells CASSLEQTTNTGELFF. CDR3 in DNA: TGTGCCAGCAGCTTGGAGCAGACTACGAACACCGGGGAGCTGTTTTTT. The complete variable domain, with remaining parts taken from reference TRBV5-6 and TRBJ2-2, reads DAGVTQSPTHLIKTRGQQVTLRCSPKSGHDTVSWYQQALGQGPQFIFQYYEEEERQRGNFPDRFSGHQFPNYSSELNVNALLLGDSALYLCASSLEQTTNTGELFFGEGSRLTVL.

The CDR3 DNA follows: TGCAGTGCTCCGGGCAAACTAGCGGGTCGCACAGATACGCAGTATTTT. Translating it yields CSAPGKLAGRTDTQYF. The chain employs TRBV20-1 and TRBJ2-3; TRBD2 matches at 9 bases. Looked up from germline, CDR1 is DFQATT and CDR2 is SNEGSKA (reference sequence). This CDR3 comprises 16 residues. The ends lost 5 bases at V and 1 base at J; junction bases unmatched: 10.

A few counts support this clonotype. This chain connects TRBV4-1 to TRBJ1-6; TRBD1 matches at 8 bases. The CDR3 runs 16 residues. Germline CDR1 and CDR2: MGHRA and YSYEKL. The V and J ends lost 3 bases and 7 bases, in that order; junction bases with no gene match: 8. CDR3 sequence (DNA): TGCGCCAGCAGCCAGGGGGGACAGGCCCCAAATTCACCCCTCCACTTT. Residues: CASSQGGQAPNSPLHF.

The chain carries TRBV12-3 or TRBV12-4 and TRBJ1-5; D is ambiguous. The germline V and J ends were trimmed by 2 bases and 9 bases, with 8 bases remaining between them. This CDR3 is built from 12 residues. This chain's CDR3 is CASSLSARPQHF. The CDR3, as DNA: TGTGCCAGCAGTTTATCGGCGCGGCCCCAGCATTTT.

The gene calls are TRBV5-4 and TRBJ1-3; D remains unclear. The V gene lost 2 bases and the J gene lost 0 bases, with 12 bases spanning the gap. The CDR3 length is 16 residues. Germline V gene sequence: CDR1 SGHNT, CDR2 YYREEE (reference sequence). In nucleotides, the CDR3 is TGTGCCAGCAGCTTTGGCGGGCTTCGCTCTGGAAACACCATATATTTT. This codes for CASSFGGLRSGNTIYF.